Reported below is one TCR beta chain. This sample stems from a study of shared clonotypes between healthy human individuals. At a deep level, the assay was run. Investigators spread the genomic DNA of each subset evenly over several immunoSEQ plates. Using ten immunoSEQ deep assay plates, investigators sequenced unsorted PBMC DNA. In the original analysis: Owing to the provision of junction-only sequences devoid of quality scores by immunoSEQ, filtering differed. Method: immunoSEQ multiplex PCR; TCRdb's copy keeps in-frame clones and lacks some. That table is the source of V, J and clone size, and D and trimming were worked out from the DNA. The sample shows roughly 490,000 clones, 79% of them seen only once. V was clipped by 6 bases and J by 1 base; unmatched bases: 10. Per the germline V gene, CDR1 is MDHEN and CDR2 is SYDVKM. There are 16 residues in the CDR3.

Sequencing was performed on PBMCs. This TCR was recovered from a woman between 35 and 50 years old in good health. Some clones in this sample may be carry-over from other donors' samples. The rearrangement uses TRBV28 and TRBJ1-1; TRBD1 aligns across 8 bases. The CDR3 protein is CASRPRQGNKNTEAFF. CDR3 in DNA: TGTGCCAGCAGGCCCCGACAGGGGAATAAGAACACTGAAGCTTTCTTT.